The 5 T cell receptor beta chains below come from one sample, sequenced in a study of blood T cell repertoires in COVID-19. Method: immunoSEQ multiplex PCR; TCRdb's copy keeps in-frame clones and lacks some. The sample comprises approximately 500,000 clones, 88% of which are singletons, and roughly 1.9% rests with the top ten. The sequencing sample was made of PBMCs or T cells enriched from blood (not recorded which). All receptors derive from a woman in her thirties or forties who had recovered from COVID-19.

Points on this clone: The junction shows a germline mismatch at one end, possibly a read error. This rearrangement joins TRBV7-7 to TRBJ1-5; a possible D gene is TRBD1 (5 bases). The CDR3 extends over 13 amino acids. CDR1 is SSHAT, CDR2 FNYEAQ, per germline (reference sequence). The CDR3 DNA is TGTGCTAGCAGTCCAGGGTCCGGTCAGCCCCAGCATTTT. Amino acids: CASSPGSGQPQHF.

V is TRBV19 and J is TRBJ1-6; 10 nucleotides line up with TRBD1. The CDR3 contains 15 residues. With V trimmed by 3 bases and J by 7 bases, 3 bases remained unmatched. The germline CDR1 and CDR2 sequences are LNHDA and SQIVND (reference sequence). The CDR3 nucleotides are TGTGCCAGTAGTATCCGGACAGGGGGAAATTCACCCCTCCACTTT. It translates to CASSIRTGGNSPLHF.

This sequence joins TRBV7-2 and TRBJ1-2; no definite D call. The CDR3 has 13 residues. Trimming removed 5 bases from V and 7 bases from J, with 14 bases in between. Germline V CDR1 and CDR2: SGHTA, FQGNSA. CDR3 residues: CASSMTTESGYTF. In DNA, the CDR3 is TGTGCCAGCAGCATGACAACAGAGTCTGGCTACACCTTC.

The rearrangement joins TRBV3-1 (or the pseudogene TRBV3-2) to TRBJ1-1; no clear D gene. Looked up from germline, CDR1 is LGHDT and CDR2 is YNNKEL (reference sequence). This CDR3 spans 15 amino acids. V was trimmed by 0 bases and J by 0 bases, leaving 8 bases between them. In nucleotides, the CDR3 is TGTGCCAGCAGCCAAGAATCCAGGTTGAACACTGAAGCTTTCTTT. Protein: CASSQESRLNTEAFF.

The chain links TRBV19 to TRBJ1-6; the D is unclear. The CDR3 has 15 amino acids. The germline V and J ends were trimmed by 7 bases and 8 bases, with 18 bases remaining between them. Germline V gene lookup returns CDR1 LNHDA and CDR2 SQIVND (reference sequence). CDR3 loop: CASIPTVGVDSPLHF. As DNA, the CDR3 is TGTGCCAGTATCCCTACGGTGGGAGTGGATTCACCCCTCCACTTT. The variable domain in full, with the rest retrieved from reference TRBV19 and TRBJ1-6, is DGGITQSPKYLFRKEGQNVTLSCEQNLNHDAMYWYRQDPGQGLRLIYYSQIVNDFQKGDIAEGYSVSREKKESFPLTVTSAQKNPTAFYLCASIPTVGVDSPLHFGNGTRLTVT.